This is a list of T cell receptor beta chains from one sample in a study of control samples from healthy donors and cancer patients. Some clones are missing from TCRdb's copy, which holds only in-frame ones; the method was immunoSEQ multiplex PCR. The sample contains approximately 90,000 clones, approximately 93% of which appear only once. Sequencing used blood. The receptors originated from a woman aged 25 to 39 in good health. Each CDR3 is given with its conserved first and last residue. A D gene is named only where the DNA matches it firmly. The size of a clone is reported for some rows only, either as once, few or many, or as a class for expanded clones.

d_call clone_size j_call v_call cdr3_aa cdr3_nt
TRBD2 once TRBJ2-1 TRBV5-1 CASSLGGRGYNEQFF TGCGCCAGCAGCTTGGGCGGGAGGGGCTACAATGAGCAGTTCTTC
- - TRBJ1-1 TRBV10-3 CAISDGLNTEAFF TGTGCCATCAGTGATGGGTTGAACACTGAAGCTTTCTTT
- - TRBJ2-1 TRBV5-1 CASSLQGGGEQFF TGCGCCAGCAGCCTCCAGGGCGGAGGGGAGCAGTTCTTC
TRBD2 - TRBJ2-7 TRBV6-6 CASSRNAGSGVNYEQYF TGTGCCAGCAGCCGAAATGCCGGTAGCGGGGTCAACTACGAGCAGTACTTC
TRBD2 - TRBJ2-1 TRBV4-1 CASSPTSGTYNEQFF TGCGCCAGCAGCCCGACTAGCGGAACTTACAATGAGCAGTTCTTC
- - TRBJ1-5 TRBV28 CASSAKGEPQHF TGTGCCAGCAGCGCAAAGGGGGAGCCCCAGCATTTT
- - TRBJ2-2 TRBV27 CASSPLGPGELFF TGTGCCAGCAGTCCCCTCGGTCCCGGGGAGCTGTTTTTT
TRBD2 - TRBJ2-1 TRBV15 CATSRGTSGSSEQFF TGTGCCACCAGCAGAGGGACTAGCGGGAGTTCTGAGCAGTTCTTC
TRBD1 once TRBJ1-1 TRBV28 CASSSYRGRTEAFF TGTGCCAGCAGTTCCTACAGGGGGCGGACTGAAGCTTTCTTT
- - TRBJ1-1 TRBV10-1 CASSSNGAGEAFF TGCGCCAGCAGTTCAAACGGGGCAGGGGAAGCTTTCTTT
- - TRBJ1-6 TRBV3-1/TRBV3-2 CASSQLGINSPLHF TGTGCCAGCAGCCAATTAGGAATCAATTCACCCCTCCACTTT
- - TRBJ1-3 TRBV3-1/TRBV3-2 CASSQDLGRNTIYF TGTGCCAGCAGCCAAGATCTCGGTCGAAACACCATATATTTT
- - TRBJ1-1 TRBV27 CASSRPPLGGNTEAFF TGTGCCAGCAGCCGCCCCCCTCTCGGAGGAAACACTGAAGCTTTCTTT
TRBD1 - TRBJ1-6 TRBV28 CASSRGQGNSPLHF TGTGCCAGCAGCCGTGGACAGGGGAATTCACCCCTCCACTTT
TRBD2 - TRBJ2-7 TRBV5-6 CASSLAVAGVREQYF TGTGCCAGCAGCTTGGCCGTAGCGGGAGTGAGGGAGCAGTACTTC
TRBD2 - TRBJ2-2 TRBV19 CASRLAGPTGELFF TGTGCCAGTAGACTAGCGGGACCGACCGGGGAGCTGTTTTTT
- - TRBJ1-6 TRBV5-4 CASSRQGPRSSPLHF TGTGCCAGCAGCCGCCAGGGACCTAGGAGTTCACCCCTCCACTTT
TRBD1 - TRBJ1-1 TRBV7-9 CASSRQGVNEAFF TGTGCCAGCAGCCGACAGGGAGTGAATGAAGCTTTCTTT
- - TRBJ1-5 TRBV19 CATTQEAGNQPQHF TGTGCCACAACCCAGGAAGCGGGCAATCAGCCCCAGCATTTT
- - TRBJ1-4 TRBV27 CASMDLGASEKLFF TGTGCCAGCATGGACTTGGGGGCGAGTGAAAAACTGTTTTTT
- - TRBJ2-5 TRBV9 CASSVSLLETQYF TGTGCCAGCAGCGTGTCCCTATTAGAGACCCAGTACTTC
- few TRBJ1-4 TRBV6-1 CASSEAYLGAANNEKLFF TGTGCCAGCAGTGAAGCGTACCTTGGCGCCGCTAATAATGAAAAACTGTTTTTT
- few TRBJ2-7 TRBV2 CASTEVSSYEQYF TGTGCCAGCACGGAGGTGAGCTCCTACGAGCAGTACTTC
TRBD1 - TRBJ1-4 TRBV5-1 CASSEGTGGEKLFF TGCGCCAGCAGCGAGGGGACAGGGGGCGAAAAACTGTTTTTT
TRBD2 - TRBJ2-6 TRBV5-5 CASSLTSGVAGANVLTF TGTGCCAGCAGCTTGACTAGCGGGGTAGCTGGGGCCAACGTCCTGACTTTC
- - TRBJ2-1 TRBV11-3 CASSQTRTSYNEQFF TGTGCCAGCAGCCAAACTCGGACAAGCTACAATGAGCAGTTCTTC
TRBD1 - TRBJ1-1 TRBV13 CASSNRGRSTEAFF TGTGCCAGCAGCAACAGGGGGCGGAGCACTGAAGCTTTCTTT
- - TRBJ1-1 TRBV5-1 CASRPRQGVTEAFF TGCGCCAGCAGACCCCGCCAAGGGGTCACTGAAGCTTTCTTT
- - TRBJ2-2 TRBV7-2 CASSLDINTGELFF TGTGCCAGCAGCTTAGATATAAACACCGGGGAGCTGTTTTTT
- few TRBJ2-2 TRBV5-4 CASSSGTNTGELFF TGTGCCAGCAGCTCCGGGACGAACACCGGGGAGCTGTTTTTT
TRBD1 - TRBJ1-4 TRBV2 CASSLQGAAEKLFF TGTGCCAGCAGCCTACAGGGGGCAGCTGAAAAACTGTTTTTT
- - TRBJ2-2 TRBV10-3 CAIRGAPGELFF TGTGCCATCCGAGGGGCTCCCGGGGAGCTGTTTTTT
TRBD1 - TRBJ2-5 TRBV24-1 CATSDRKQGAWETQYF TGTGCCACCAGTGATCGAAAACAGGGGGCGTGGGAGACCCAGTACTTC
- - TRBJ2-7 TRBV6-5 CASSYRQFYEQYF TGTGCCAGCAGTTACAGACAGTTCTACGAGCAGTACTTC
TRBD1 few TRBJ1-5 TRBV7-9 CASSHGTGDQPQHF TGTGCCAGCAGCCACGGGACAGGGGATCAGCCCCAGCATTTT
- - TRBJ2-1 TRBV11-3 CASSLSRLVYNEQFF TGTGCCAGCAGCTTATCCCGGCTAGTTTACAATGAGCAGTTCTTC